Listed below are T cell receptor beta chains from one sample, sequenced in a study of cytomegalovirus exposure and HLA in healthy donors. This table comes from immunoSEQ multiplex PCR, and its TCRdb copy is limited to in-frame clones, with some not included. In the table there are about 200,000 clones, around 80% of which are singletons. Sequences were obtained from PBMCs. All receptors derive from a woman between 18 and 30 years old in good health and CMV-seronegative. Both conserved end residues are part of each CDR3. D genes are given only for firm matches.

>-|TRBJ2-3|TRBV29-1|12
TGCAGCGCGAGGCAAAGCACAGATACGCAGTATTTT
CSARQSTDTQYF
>-|TRBJ1-3|TRBV11-2|14
TGTGCCAGCAGCTTCCCAGGACAAGGAAACACCATATATTTT
CASSFPGQGNTIYF
>TRBD2|TRBJ2-1|TRBV7-7|15
TGTGCTAGCAGCCTATCTAGCGGGAGGGCCGTTGAGCAGTTCTTC
CASSLSSGRAVEQFF
>-|TRBJ2-1|TRBV18|15
TGTGCCAGCTCACCTACTATCCTAGCTGGAAATGAGCAGTTCTTC
CASSPTILAGNEQFF
>TRBD1|TRBJ1-3|TRBV15|16
TGTGCCACCAGCAGAGAGCTTGACAGGGCTGGAAACACCATATATTTT
CATSRELDRAGNTIYF
>TRBD2|TRBJ2-1|TRBV9|16
TGTGCCAGCAGCGTAGCGGGGGGGAGCTCCTACAATGAGCAGTTCTTC
CASSVAGGSSYNEQFF
>TRBD2|TRBJ2-5|TRBV11-3|17
TGTGCCAGCAGCGTGGGACTAGCGGGACAATTGTGGGAGACCCAGTACTTC
CASSVGLAGQLWETQYF
>-|TRBJ2-7|TRBV19|14
TGTGCCAGTAGTATGAGGGAGGTACCCCACGAGCAGTACTTC
CASSMREVPHEQYF
>-|TRBJ1-1|TRBV2|16
TGTGCCAGCAGACTCACTCTCCTGAGCGCCCTTACTGAAGCTTTCTTT
CASRLTLLSALTEAFF
>TRBD2|TRBJ2-3|TRBV7-2|15
TGTGCCAGCAGTTTTGGACTAGCGGGAACAGATACGCAGTATTTT
CASSFGLAGTDTQYF